The 17 T cell receptor beta chains listed next were all sequenced from one sample in a study of T cell responses to AZD1222 COVID-19 vaccine. Profiled with immunoSEQ multiplex PCR; TCRdb holds only in-frame clones, not every one. This table has approximately 77,000 clones, about 92% appearing once. This sample comprised peripheral blood, obtained on day 0 of MenACWY control vaccination. All receptors derive from an adult in good health.

This clone was counted a single time. CDR3 loop: CASSKGGWSPLHF. CDR3 in DNA: TGCGCCAGCAGCAAAGGGGGCTGGTCACCCCTCCACTTT. The rearrangement joins TRBV4-3 to TRBJ1-6; 7 nucleotides line up with TRBD1. This CDR3 spans 13 amino acids. The germline V gene encodes CDR1 LGHNA and CDR2 YSLEER. Germline trimming cut 5 bases from V and 10 bases from J; bases unmatched to any gene: 5.

The V call is TRBV29-1, the J call TRBJ2-7; tentative D call: TRBD1 (6 bases). Between the trimmed V and J ends, which lost 4 bases and 7 bases, there was a span of 14 bases. The CDR3 is 12 amino acids. In germline, CDR1 is SQVTM, CDR2 ANQGSEA. CDR3 protein: CSVAPGVGEQYF. For the CDR3, the DNA is TGCAGCGTTGCCCCAGGGGTAGGGGAGCAGTACTTC.

This clone was observed a single time. The J gene is TRBJ1-6, the V gene TRBV7-9; D unclear. This CDR3 spans 16 amino acids. V was trimmed by 5 bases and J by 7 bases, leaving 18 bases between them. Germline loops: CDR1 SEHNR, CDR2 FQNEAQ (reference sequence). The CDR3, as DNA: TGTGCCAGCAGCCTCGCGTCGCCCGGTGGAAATTCACCCCTCCACTTT. Encoded protein: CASSLASPGGNSPLHF.

V is TRBV21-1 and J is TRBJ2-1; the table's D call of TRBD2 was not tested on the DNA. TRBV21-1 is tagged as a pseudogene. The CDR3 covers 15 residues. CDR3 DNA sequence: TGTGCCAGCAGCACGGTAGGGAGCTCCTACAATGAGCAGTTCTTC. Amino acids: CASSTVGSSYNEQFF.

This clone turned up a few times. This rearrangement joins TRBV10-1 to TRBJ1-5; 7 nucleotides align to TRBD1. Germline V CDR1 and CDR2: WNHNN, SYGVQD (reference sequence). The CDR3 contains 13 residues. Trimming took 7 bases from V and 5 from J; bases not matched to a gene: 5. CDR3 DNA sequence: TGCGCCAGCACAGGGGGAAATCATCAGCCCCAGCATTTT. This translates into CASTGGNHQPQHF.

DNA for the CDR3: TGTGCCACCAGCCCCCCACATAGCACCGGGGAGCTGTTTTTT. It encodes CATSPPHSTGELFF. The chain employs TRBV24-1 and TRBJ2-2, with no clear D. V lost 7 bases, J lost 4 bases, and 12 bases lay in between. The CDR3 has 14 residues. Germline V CDR1 and CDR2: KGHDR, SFDVKD.

The rearrangement uses TRBV10-3 and TRBJ2-3; TRBD2 matches at 7 bases. CDR3 length equals 15 residues. In germline, CDR1 is ENHRY, CDR2 SYGVKD. With V trimmed by 6 bases and J by 0 bases, 6 bases remained unmatched. Here the CDR3 reads CAIRDSGPSTDTQYF. The DNA for the CDR3 is TGTGCCATCAGGGATAGCGGGCCTAGCACAGATACGCAGTATTTT.

The chain is built from TRBV19 and TRBJ1-5; TRBD1 agrees at 9 bases. Germline lookup yields CDR1 LNHDA and CDR2 SQIVND (reference sequence). The CDR3 covers 17 residues. V was clipped by 8 bases and J by 1 base; unmatched bases: 12. The DNA for the CDR3 is TGTGCCAGTCTCTCGGGACAGGGAATCTGGAGCAATCAGCCCCAGCATTTT. It encodes CASLSGQGIWSNQPQHF.

The CDR3 region is CASSPGTSGGIQETQYF. CDR3 DNA sequence: TGCGCCAGCAGCCCAGGGACTAGCGGGGGGATACAAGAGACCCAGTACTTC. The rearrangement uses TRBV4-3 and TRBJ2-5, with 15 bases lining up with TRBD2. V was pared by 4 bases and J by 2 bases, with 5 bases of the junction left unmatched. This CDR3 has 17 residues. Germline-derived CDR1 and CDR2 are LGHNA and YSLEER.

This clone occurred once. V and J are TRBV28 and TRBJ2-3, with D perhaps matching TRBD1 or TRBD2 (6 bases each). This CDR3 contains 16 residues. The V end lost 6 bases, the J end lost 2 bases, and 18 bases lay between the germline ends. Germline-derived CDR1 and CDR2 are MDHEN and SYDVKM. CDR3 sequence (DNA): TGTGCCAGCAGGCCCGGGGGAGGACAGTACACAGATACGCAGTATTTT. It yields the protein CASRPGGGQYTDTQYF. Looking up the rest from reference TRBV28 and TRBJ2-3 gives the full variable domain: DVKVTQSSRYLVKRTGEKVFLECVQDMDHENMFWYRQDPGLGLRLIYFSYDVKMKEKGDIPEGYSVSREKKERFSLILESASTNQTSMYLCASRPGGGQYTDTQYFGPGTRLTVL.

The chain combines TRBV6-4 with TRBJ2-3, with 9 bases fitting TRBD2. The germline V gene encodes CDR1 MRHNA and CDR2 SNTAGT. The CDR3 has 13 residues. V dropped 8 bases and J dropped 8; count of bases not matched to a gene: 8. CDR3 residues: CASPEREVGTQYF. The CDR3 region has the DNA TGTGCCAGCCCGGAGCGGGAGGTGGGTACGCAGTATTTT.

V is TRBV30 and J is TRBJ1-4; perhaps TRBD1 as D (5 bases). Trimming cost V 2 bases and J 8 bases, with 12 bases left between them. The CDR3 has 13 residues. Looked up from germline, CDR1 is GTSNPN and CDR2 is SVGIG (reference sequence). The CDR3 protein is CAWSPFWGEKLFF. In nucleotides, the CDR3 is TGTGCCTGGAGTCCATTTTGGGGGGAAAAACTGTTTTTT.

The chain links TRBV6-2 or TRBV6-3 to TRBJ1-3, with 7 bases lining up with TRBD1. Trimming cost V 5 bases and J 0 bases; bases outside gene matches: 4. This CDR3 has 15 residues. Per the germline V gene, CDR1 is MNHEY and CDR2 is SVGEGT. The CDR3 DNA is TGTGCCAGCAGTGACAACAGGGGCTCTGGAAACACCATATATTTT. Translation: CASSDNRGSGNTIYF.

V is TRBV24-1 and J is TRBJ1-5, with 9 bases lining up with TRBD1. The CDR3 runs to 15 residues. Germline loops: CDR1 KGHDR, CDR2 SFDVKD. The trim removed 4 bases at V and 6 bases at J, leaving 6 bases unmatched. In DNA form, the CDR3 reads TGTGCCACCAGTGAGTCGACAGGGGGGACTCAGCCCCAGCATTTT. Translation gives CATSESTGGTQPQHF.

The rearrangement uses TRBV11-1 and TRBJ1-6; D gene uncertain. This CDR3 has 14 amino acids. With 2 bases removed from V and 3 bases from J, the gap between germline ends came to 5 bases. From germline, CDR1 is SGHAT and CDR2 FQDESV (reference sequence). CDR3 residues: CASSLKNYNSPLHF. As DNA, the CDR3 is TGTGCCAGCAGCTTAAAAAACTATAATTCACCCCTCCACTTT.

The rearrangement uses TRBV7-8 and TRBJ2-7; 8 bases fit TRBD1. CDR3 length: 15 residues. J gave up 0 bases and V 5 bases, and 6 bases lay outside the gene matches. CDR1 and CDR2 (germline): SGHVS, FQNEAQ. The CDR3 region is CASSLGTGYSYEQYF. Written as DNA, the CDR3 is TGTGCCAGCAGCCTAGGGACAGGTTACTCCTACGAGCAGTACTTC.

The gene calls are TRBV15 and TRBJ2-5; 12 bases fit TRBD2. V gave up 1 base and J gave up 1 base; unmatched junction bases: 7. The CDR3 covers 18 residues. Germline V lookup: CDR1 LNHNV, CDR2 YYDKDF (reference sequence). For the CDR3, the DNA is TGTGCCACCAGCAGAGGTACCATACTAGCGGGGGGCCAAGAGACCCAGTACTTC. Translating it yields CATSRGTILAGGQETQYF.